The 7 T cell receptor beta chains below all came from one sample that was sequenced in a study of T cells after yellow fever vaccination. TCRdb re-called the 5' RACE reads through MiXCR, storing one row per CDR3 protein. The table shows more than 110,000 distinct CDR3 sequences, with less than 8.5% occurring only once. The sample consisted of CD4+ T cells sorted from PBMCs, taken 10 days after the yellow fever booster vaccination. The receptor source for this set is a man aged 25-40 years who received the YFV17D yellow fever vaccine.

This clonotype was seen repeatedly, ten times or more. The chain joins TRBV19 to TRBJ2-1; D remains unclear. This CDR3 spans 16 amino acids. V was trimmed by 5 bases and J by 0 bases, leaving 14 bases between them. CDR1 is LNHDA and CDR2 is SQIVND in the germline V gene (reference sequence). Written as DNA, the CDR3 is TGTGCCAGTAGTCCACCTGGGTCAGTCTCCTACAATGAGCAGTTCTTC. Translating gives CASSPPGSVSYNEQFF. Filled out from reference TRBV19 and TRBJ2-1, the complete variable domain reads DGGITQSPKYLFRKEGQNVTLSCEQNLNHDAMYWYRQDPGQGLRLIYYSQIVNDFQKGDIAEGYSVSREKKESFPLTVTSAQKNPTAFYLCASSPPGSVSYNEQFFGPGTRLTVL.

This clonotype was found many times. The chain employs TRBV12-3 or TRBV12-4 and TRBJ1-6; D gene uncertain. Trimming left V 7 bases short and J 9 bases short, with 10 bases between. The CDR3 contains 12 residues. As DNA, the CDR3 is TGTGCCAGCACCTCCTCCTCTTCACCCCTCCACTTT. Protein sequence: CASTSSSSPLHF.

In its sample, this clonotype was seen many times. J is TRBJ1-1 and V is TRBV6-5; TRBD1 matches 10 bases. Germline trimming cut 4 bases from V and 10 bases from J; bases unmatched to any gene: 18. Germline V gene data show CDR1 as MNHEY and CDR2 as SVGAGI. The CDR3 is 17 amino acids. CDR3 DNA: TGTGCCAGCAGTTTTCTTCCACGGGACAGGGGAGGCGTGAGAGCTTTCTTT. This codes for CASSFLPRDRGGVRAFF.

Many counts were recorded for this clonotype. The chain links TRBV9 to TRBJ2-1, with a possible D match to TRBD2 (6 bases). The germline V gene has CDR1 SGDLS and CDR2 YYNGEE. V was shortened by 4 bases and J by 3 bases, with 17 bases between the two germline ends. The length of the CDR3 is 16 residues. The CDR3 DNA is TGTGCCAGCAGCCCCCAATATTGGGGGGACTACAATGAGCAGTTCTTC. It yields the protein CASSPQYWGDYNEQFF.

This chain links TRBV5-5 with TRBJ2-5; the match to TRBD1 covers 11 bases. Trimming took 5 bases from V and 5 from J; bases not matched to a gene: 11. Germline V gene sequence: CDR1 SGHKS, CDR2 YYEKEE (reference sequence). This CDR3 has 16 residues. The CDR3 nucleotides are TGTGCCAGCAGTCATAAGGGACAGGGGGTGATGGAGACCCAGTACTTC. This gives the protein CASSHKGQGVMETQYF.

To note about this clonotype: A much larger clone is a single base away; this may be a read error. The chain combines TRBV6-2 or TRBV6-3 with TRBJ2-1, with TRBD2 identical over 14 bases. Losses at the gene ends were 2 bases for V and 9 bases for J; bases not matched to a gene: 9. The germline gives CDR1 MNHEY, CDR2 SVGEGT. The CDR3 is 17 residues long. CDR3 DNA: TGTGCCAGCAGTTACCCCAGGGGACTAGCGGGAGAGTGTGAGCAGTTCTTC. Protein: CASSYPRGLAGECEQFF.

The table lists this clonotype with many counts. V usage is TRBV4-3 and J usage is TRBJ2-5; D is possibly TRBD2 (7 bases). The CDR3 has 16 amino acids. From germline, CDR1 is LGHNA and CDR2 YSLEER. The ends were cut back, 3 bases at V and 4 bases at J, with 18 bases in the middle. The DNA for the CDR3 is TGCGCCAGCAGCCATACGTCAAATGCGGGGGCAGAGACCCAGTACTTC. This encodes CASSHTSNAGAETQYF.